One and the same sample provided the 21 T cell receptor beta chains below, sequenced in a study of T cell responses to AZD1222 COVID-19 vaccine (TCRdb year 2021). The sample's time point label is to be understood as: baseline before first vaccination. The meaning of the sample's treatment or condition label: meningococcal conjugate vaccine given as trial control. Libraries were prepared through the immunoSEQ multiplex PCR assay. TCRdb provides this immuneACCESS table in a form limited to in-frame rearrangements. Some clones are lacking; in checked studies, under half of them reflect an unresolved V gene, and why the rest are absent is not known. The sample contains some 120,000 clones, around 89% of them found a single time. Jointly, the top ten make up 11% of the sample. The starting material was peripheral blood, obtained on day 0 of MenACWY control vaccination. The receptors stem from an adult in good health.

The V and J genes are TRBV5-1 and TRBJ2-1; D gene uncertain. V was cut by 4 bases and J by 8 bases, with 19 bases left in between. Germline V gene sequence: CDR1 SGHRS, CDR2 YFSETQ. The CDR3 totals 15 residues. The CDR3 is CASSMTGTRGDEQFF. The CDR3 DNA is TGCGCCAGCAGCATGACCGGAACCCGTGGCGATGAGCAGTTCTTC.

The V call is TRBV12-3 or TRBV12-4, the J call TRBJ1-1; D unclear. V was pared by 3 bases and J by 1 base, with 6 bases between. CDR3 size: 13 residues. The CDR3 bases are TGTGCCAGCAGTTTTAAACGGAACACTGAAGCTTTCTTT. As protein: CASSFKRNTEAFF.

The rearrangement links TRBV2 to TRBJ1-4; possibly TRBD1 for D (6 bases). The CDR3 is 17 amino acids. The ends were cut back, 6 bases at V and 4 bases at J, with 21 bases in the middle. Germline-derived CDR1 and CDR2 are SNHLY and FYNNEI. The CDR3: CASSGTGFVLDNEKLFF. As DNA, the CDR3 is TGTGCCAGCAGCGGCACAGGGTTCGTTCTGGATAATGAAAAACTGTTTTTT.

This clone has more than one count but fewer than ten. The gene calls are TRBV11-3 and TRBJ1-3, with a possible D match to TRBD1 (5 bases). This CDR3 has 16 residues. V dropped 1 base and J dropped 0 bases, with 10 bases sitting between them. Germline CDR1 reads SGHNT; CDR2 reads YENEEA. This CDR3 is CASSLGGPISGNTIYF. The DNA of the CDR3 is TGTGCCAGCAGCTTAGGGGGACCGATCTCTGGAAACACCATATATTTT.

In this sample, this clone turned up a few times. V gene TRBV6-5 combines with J gene TRBJ1-5; perhaps TRBD1 as D (6 bases). The CDR3 sequence is 14 residues long. Deletions cut 5 bases from V and 9 bases from J, with 17 bases between. Germline values: CDR1 MNHEY, CDR2 SVGAGI. DNA of the CDR3: TGTGCCAGCAGTATTAAGGGGGATTCAGGGCCCCAGCATTTT. It yields the protein CASSIKGDSGPQHF.

This clone has more than one count but fewer than ten. The chain employs TRBV14 and TRBJ1-1, with D possibly TRBD1 on 5 matching bases. This CDR3 has 15 residues. The V end was cut by 3 bases, the J end by 0 bases, with 11 bases between. Germline V gene data show CDR1 as SGHDN and CDR2 as FVKESK. CDR3: CASSHHKGMNTEAFF. The CDR3 DNA sequence: TGTGCCAGCAGCCACCATAAGGGGATGAACACTGAAGCTTTCTTT.

The V call is TRBV9, the J call TRBJ2-5; no clear D gene. Trimming removed 0 bases from V and 2 bases from J, with 14 bases in between. CDR3 length: 16 amino acids. Germline V gives CDR1 SGDLS, CDR2 YYNGEE. The CDR3 nucleotides read TGTGCCAGCAGCGTAGAACCCGGCGGCCTTCAAGAGACCCAGTACTTC. This sequence encodes CASSVEPGGLQETQYF.

The J gene is TRBJ2-1, the V gene TRBV11-2; D is undetermined. V lost 5 bases, J lost 6 bases, and 8 bases lay in between. The CDR3 spans 12 residues. In germline, CDR1 is SGHAT, CDR2 FQNNGV. The CDR3 region is CASSHRSNEQFF. The CDR3, as DNA: TGTGCCAGCAGCCACCGGAGCAATGAGCAGTTCTTC.

This chain links TRBV12-5 with TRBJ2-4; D is possibly TRBD1 (5 bases). Germline V lookup: CDR1 LGHNT, CDR2 FRNRAP. V lost 5 bases to trimming and J lost 6 bases, with 17 bases between them. CDR3 size: 15 residues. CDR3 sequence reads: CASGTPFGATNIQYF. The CDR3 region has the DNA TGTGCTAGTGGTACCCCATTTGGGGCGACAAACATTCAGTACTTC.

The chain uses TRBV24-1 and TRBJ2-7; D is unresolved. Germline CDR1 KGHDR, CDR2 SFDVKD. The CDR3 has 14 amino acids. Trimming took 7 bases from V and 1 from J, leaving 13 bases between them. The CDR3 DNA follows: TGTGCCACCAGGCCCCCTCGCGCATCCTACGAGCAGTACTTC. Translation: CATRPPRASYEQYF.

This chain uses TRBV6-5 with TRBJ1-1; D call uncertain. The CDR3 is 13 residues long. V gave up 2 bases and J gave up 6 bases, with 10 bases separating them. Germline CDR1 is MNHEY and CDR2 is SVGAGI. The CDR3 loop is CASSYARGAEAFF. The CDR3 region has the DNA TGTGCCAGCAGTTACGCCCGTGGGGCTGAAGCTTTCTTT.

V and J are TRBV6-4 and TRBJ2-2; D remains ambiguous. Germline CDR1 and CDR2: MRHNA and SNTAGT. Trimming took 0 bases from V and 6 from J, leaving 8 bases between them. The CDR3 loop spans 14 amino acids. CDR3 sequence reads: CASSDSSSSGELFF. In DNA form, the CDR3 reads TGTGCCAGCAGTGACTCTTCGAGTTCCGGGGAGCTGTTTTTT.

This chain connects TRBV29-1 to TRBJ1-2; no firm D call. The V end was cut by 3 bases, the J end by 2 bases, with 13 bases between. This CDR3 comprises 14 residues. Germline CDR1 and CDR2: SQVTM and ANQGSEA. CDR3 loop: CSVEPTDGNYGYTF. As DNA, the CDR3 is TGCAGCGTTGAGCCAACGGACGGAAACTATGGCTACACCTTC. Together with reference TRBV29-1 and TRBJ1-2, the CDR3 gives the full variable domain: SAVISQKPSRDICQRGTSLTIQCQVDSQVTMMFWYRQQPGQSLTLIATANQGSEATYESGFVIDKFPISRPNLTFSTLTVSNMSPEDSSIYLCSVEPTDGNYGYTFGSGTRLTVV.

This clone was counted between two and nine times. V gene TRBV10-3 combines with J gene TRBJ1-2; 8 nucleotides align to TRBD1. Per the germline V gene, CDR1 is ENHRY and CDR2 is SYGVKD. Unmatched junction bases numbered 3, after V lost 2 bases and J lost 7 bases. The CDR3 is 13 residues long. CDR3 residues: CAISERQGAGYTF. The CDR3 nucleotides are TGTGCCATCAGTGAGCGCCAGGGGGCTGGCTACACCTTC.

J is TRBJ1-1 and V is TRBV18; TRBD1 aligns across 7 bases. The germline CDR1 and CDR2 sequences are KGHSH and LQKENI. This CDR3 is built from 14 residues. Trimming took 3 bases from V and 7 from J; bases not matched to a gene: 8. Here the CDR3 reads CASSPGQERLEAFF. The CDR3 DNA follows: TGTGCCAGCTCACCTGGACAGGAGAGGCTTGAAGCTTTCTTT.

The gene calls are TRBV9 and TRBJ2-3; TRBD1 aligns across 7 bases. The germline gives CDR1 SGDLS, CDR2 YYNGEE. There are 15 residues in the CDR3. V lost 3 bases, J lost 4 bases, and 8 bases stayed unmatched. This chain's CDR3 is CASSGIVTGADTQYF. The CDR3 DNA is TGTGCCAGCAGCGGCATCGTCACAGGGGCAGATACGCAGTATTTT.

The chain's CDR3 is CASKLKVSNEQFF. The CDR3 DNA sequence: TGTGCCAGCAAGTTGAAGGTTTCGAATGAGCAGTTCTTC. The rearrangement joins TRBV6-5 to TRBJ2-1; no firm D call. The CDR3 has 13 residues. V was cut by 7 bases and J by 7 bases, with 14 bases left in between. The germline V gene encodes CDR1 MNHEY and CDR2 SVGAGI.

The rearrangement joins TRBV4-1 to TRBJ2-1; TRBD2 matches 13 bases. CDR3 length equals 15 residues. J was trimmed by 7 bases and V by 4 bases; bases with no gene match: 4. Germline V gene data show CDR1 as MGHRA and CDR2 as YSYEKL. This chain's CDR3 is CASSPGLAGMNEQFF. The CDR3 nucleotides are TGCGCCAGCAGCCCGGGACTAGCGGGAATGAATGAGCAGTTCTTC.

This clone was recorded only once. The J gene is TRBJ2-7, the V gene TRBV3-1 (or the pseudogene TRBV3-2); 9 bases line up with TRBD1. Trimming at V came to 4 bases and at J to 4 bases, leaving 8 bases not matched to a gene. The CDR3 totals 15 residues. In germline, CDR1 is LGHDT, CDR2 YNNKEL (reference sequence). Here the CDR3 reads CASSPLPGQGYEQYF. The CDR3 region has the DNA TGTGCCAGCAGCCCTCTACCGGGACAGGGTTACGAGCAGTACTTC.

This clone was detected only once. The chain combines TRBV10-3 with TRBJ1-5; TRBD1 might be the D (5 bases). This CDR3 spans 16 amino acids. Germline V gene data show CDR1 as ENHRY and CDR2 as SYGVKD. The ends were cut back, 4 bases at V and 2 bases at J, with 15 bases in the middle. CDR3 protein: CAISVGQGAGNQPQHF. The CDR3 nucleotides are TGTGCCATCAGTGTCGGACAAGGGGCAGGCAATCAGCCCCAGCATTTT.

V gene TRBV7-2 combines with J gene TRBJ2-7, with 8 nucleotides matching TRBD1. Germline V CDR1 and CDR2: SGHTA, FQGNSA. V shed 0 bases and J 6 bases; nucleotides not matched to a gene: 4. This CDR3 contains 14 residues. The chain's CDR3 is CASSLAPGQAEQYF. DNA of the CDR3: TGTGCCAGCAGCTTAGCCCCGGGACAGGCCGAGCAGTACTTC.